This T cell receptor (beta chain) comes out of a study of blood T cell repertoires in COVID-19. Study-wide context: Samples taken during acute and convalescent COVID-19 were collected in the United States, Italy and Spain. From T cells, B-cell-depleted T cells, or PBMCs came the material, which was cDNA or gDNA.

V was trimmed by 1 base and J by 4 bases, leaving 7 bases between them. The CDR3 covers 14 residues. CDR1 SNHLY and CDR2 FYNNEI come from the germline V gene. Per the study methods: Estimation of nucleated cell counts relied on the amplification of reference gene primers. The repertoire was sequenced with immunoSEQ multiplex PCR; TCRdb's copy has only in-frame clones and lacks some. Clone size and the V and J calls come from that table; the DNA yielded D and trimming. The sample includes 35,000 to 45,000 clones, approximately 89% of them seen just once. This rearrangement joins TRBV2 to TRBJ2-2; D not certain. Sequenced: peripheral blood. The clonotype was recovered from a human donor in a cohort sampled during active COVID-19. The CDR3: CASSEGESTGELFF. The CDR3 nucleotides are TGTGCCAGCAGTGAAGGCGAATCCACCGGGGAGCTGTTTTTT.